This TCR beta chain was obtained from a study of blood T cell repertoires in COVID-19. Study as a whole: Material from acute and convalescent COVID-19 was sourced from the United States, Italy and Spain. Nucleic acid was either cDNA or gDNA, and it came from T cells, B-cell-depleted T cells, or PBMCs.

V was trimmed by 2 bases and J by 2 bases, leaving 19 bases between them. Per the germline V gene, CDR1 is GTSNPN and CDR2 is SVGIG (reference sequence). The CDR3 has 17 residues. In the study's own analysis: Reference gene primer amplification gave estimated nucleated cell counts. This table comes from immunoSEQ multiplex PCR, and its TCRdb copy is limited to in-frame clones, with some not included. That table gives V, J and clone size, and the DNA gave D and trimming. Found here are 150,000 or so clones, about 86% of them singletons; the top ten hold less than 4%. The chain combines TRBV30 with TRBJ1-5; no reliable D call. This receptor was obtained from a woman aged 55-70 years with acute or convalescent COVID-19. Sequenced input: peripheral blood. The CDR3 nucleotides read TGTGCCTGGAGTCCTGAATGGGGAACGGAGGGCAATCAGCCCCAGCATTTT. It translates to CAWSPEWGTEGNQPQHF. Using reference TRBV30 and TRBJ1-5 for the parts outside the CDR3, the full variable domain is SQTIHQWPATLVQPVGSPLSLECTVEGTSNPNLYWYRQAAGRGLQLLFYSVGIGQISSEVPQNLSASRPQDRQFILSSKKLLLSDSGFYLCAWSPEWGTEGNQPQHFGDGTRLSIL.